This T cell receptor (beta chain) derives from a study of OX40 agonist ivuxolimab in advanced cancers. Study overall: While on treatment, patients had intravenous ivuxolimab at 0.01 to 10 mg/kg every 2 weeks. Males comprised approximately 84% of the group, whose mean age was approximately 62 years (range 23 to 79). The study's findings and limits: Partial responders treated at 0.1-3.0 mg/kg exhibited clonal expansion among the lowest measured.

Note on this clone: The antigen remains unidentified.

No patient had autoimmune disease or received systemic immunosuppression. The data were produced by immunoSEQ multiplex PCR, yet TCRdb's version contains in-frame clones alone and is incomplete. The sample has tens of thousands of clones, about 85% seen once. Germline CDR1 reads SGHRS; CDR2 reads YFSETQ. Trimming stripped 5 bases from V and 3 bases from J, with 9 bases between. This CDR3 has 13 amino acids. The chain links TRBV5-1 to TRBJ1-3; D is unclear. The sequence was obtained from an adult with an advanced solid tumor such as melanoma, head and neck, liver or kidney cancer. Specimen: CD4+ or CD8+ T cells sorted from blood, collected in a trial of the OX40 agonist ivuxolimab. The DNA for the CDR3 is TGCGCCAGCAGGATGGGTGGTGGAAACACCATATATTTT. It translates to CASRMGGGNTIYF. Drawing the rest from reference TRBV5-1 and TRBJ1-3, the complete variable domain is KAGVTQTPRYLIKTRGQQVTLSCSPISGHRSVSWYQQTPGQGLQFLFEYFSETQRNKGNFPGRFSGRQFSNSRSEMNVSTLELGDSALYLCASRMGGGNTIYFGEGSWLTVV.